The rows below give T cell receptor beta chains drawn from one sample of a study of T-cell memory formation after mild COVID-19. TCRdb used MiXCR to reprocess the 5' RACE reads, holding one entry per CDR3 protein. The data show about 340,000 distinct CDR3 sequences, around 21% seen once. The sequenced sample was PBMCs or a T cell subset sorted from them (not recorded which). Receptor source: an adult woman who had mild COVID-19 (a few samples of this study predate the infection). Cell type and time point are not known. Both conserved end residues are part of each CDR3. The D gene is left open where the match is weak. Only some rows state a clone size, as once, few, many or a class for expanded clones.

J,V,size,D,length,DNA,CDR3
TRBJ1-3,TRBV6-5,-,-,14,TGTGCCAGCGGATTAGGGGGATCTGGAAACACCATATATTTT,CASGLGGSGNTIYF
TRBJ2-3,TRBV2,few,-,16,TGTGCCAGCAGTGTGGGCGGGGGCCTCAGCACAGATACGCAGTATTTT,CASSVGGGLSTDTQYF
TRBJ2-3,TRBV29-1,few,-,14,TGCAGCGTTGAAGGGGGGGCCGGTGCAGATACGCAGTATTTT,CSVEGGAGADTQYF
TRBJ2-5,TRBV4-2,few,TRBD2,19,TGTGCCAGCAGCCAAGATACCCGGGGACTGGCGGGAGTCCAAGAGACCCAGTACTTC,CASSQDTRGLAGVQETQYF
TRBJ2-7,TRBV6-8,-,TRBD2,16,TGTGCCAGCAGTATAGCGGGGGGCCGCCCTCAGCAGGAGCAGTACTTC,CASSIAGGRPQQEQYF
TRBJ2-1,TRBV19,few,TRBD1,14,TGTGCCAGCAATAACAGGGGTTCCTACAATGAGCAGTTCTTC,CASNNRGSYNEQFF
TRBJ1-2,TRBV12-5,few,-,12,TGTGCTAGTGCCCTGCCTCCCTATGGCTACACCTTC,CASALPPYGYTF
TRBJ2-5,TRBV12-3/TRBV12-4,few,TRBD1,15,TGTGCCAGCAGTTCCGGGACAGGATTTCAAGAGACCCAGTACTTC,CASSSGTGFQETQYF
TRBJ2-3,TRBV7-9,-,TRBD2,17,TGTGCCAGCAGCTTTTGGGAACTAGCGGTGGTCACAGATACGCAGTATTTT,CASSFWELAVVTDTQYF
TRBJ2-1,TRBV20-1,-,TRBD2,15,TGCAGTGCTAGCCCGGTTAGCGGGTCCATCGGCGAGCAGTTCTTC,CSASPVSGSIGEQFF
TRBJ2-5,TRBV7-8,-,TRBD1,16,TGTGCCAGCAGCTTAACCCGGGACAGGAGCCAAGAGACCCAGTACTTC,CASSLTRDRSQETQYF
TRBJ1-5,TRBV20-1,few,-,16,TGCAGTGCTAGAGTAGGAGGCTACTATAGCAATCAGCCCCAGCATTTT,CSARVGGYYSNQPQHF
TRBJ1-4,TRBV12-3/TRBV12-4,many,-,16,TGTGCCAGCACCGAGGCGGTGGGGGGGCGAGGTGAAAAACTGTTTTTT,CASTEAVGGRGEKLFF
TRBJ2-1,TRBV7-6,few,TRBD1,15,TGTGCCAGCAGCTGGACAGGGAACTCCTACAATGAGCAGTTCTTC,CASSWTGNSYNEQFF
TRBJ2-7,TRBV20-1,-,TRBD2,15,TGCAGTGCTAGAGGACTAGCGGATCTTTCCTACGAGCAGTACTTC,CSARGLADLSYEQYF
TRBJ2-7,TRBV9,-,-,13,TGTGCCAGCAGCCCCGCGATCGGGGACGAGCAGTACTTC,CASSPAIGDEQYF
TRBJ1-2,TRBV27,-,-,14,TGTGCCAGCACCTACGCCGGGGGTAAAGGGAGCTACACCTTC,CASTYAGGKGSYTF
TRBJ1-2,TRBV30,few,-,13,TGTGCCTGGAGTGTTCCCGGGCTCTATGGCTACACCTTC,CAWSVPGLYGYTF
TRBJ2-7,TRBV5-5,few,TRBD1,12,TGTGCCAGCCGAGCGACAGGGTCCGAGCAGTACTTC,CASRATGSEQYF
TRBJ1-2,TRBV5-1,-,TRBD1,21,TGCGCCAGCAGCTCGCCGGGACAGGGGGCCACAAAACCATTTGATGGCTATGGCTACACCTTC,CASSSPGQGATKPFDGYGYTF
TRBJ1-2,TRBV5-6,-,TRBD1,14,TGTGCCAGCAGCGAGGACAGGGGACGTGATGGCTACACCTTC,CASSEDRGRDGYTF
TRBJ2-1,TRBV6-5,-,TRBD2,15,TGTGCCAGCAGTCCTCGGACTAGCGGGAGTAGCCTCCAGGTCTTC,CASSPRTSGSSLQVF
TRBJ2-1,TRBV3-1,-,-,18,TGTGCCAGCAGCCAAGAAATAGAAGCAGGGGCGTATTACAATGAGCAGTTCTTC,CASSQEIEAGAYYNEQFF
TRBJ2-3,TRBV7-7,-,TRBD2,16,TGTGCTAGCAGCCGAGGTCCGGCGGGAGCCCCAGATACGCAGTATTTT,CASSRGPAGAPDTQYF
TRBJ2-7,TRBV27,few,-,14,TGTGCCAGCACTGGGGCTAGCGCATCCTACGAGCAGTACTTC,CASTGASASYEQYF
TRBJ1-1,TRBV7-8,-,-,14,TGTGCCAGCAGCCAGGACCGGGCGCCTGTTGAAGCTTTCTTT,CASSQDRAPVEAFF
TRBJ1-2,TRBV5-1,-,TRBD1,13,TGCGCCAGCAGCTTGGGGGACAGCTATGGCTACACCTTC,CASSLGDSYGYTF
TRBJ1-5,TRBV30,-,-,14,TGTGCCTGGAGTCCAGCCGAGGACGGAGAGCCCCAGCATTTT,CAWSPAEDGEPQHF
TRBJ2-1,TRBV6-2/TRBV6-3,few,-,19,TGTGCCAGCAGTTACTCGAGACGAGGGGGAGTGGGGTCTTACAATGAGCAGTTCTTC,CASSYSRRGGVGSYNEQFF
TRBJ2-6,TRBV11-2,few,-,17,TGTGCCAGCAGCTTTAACAGAGTAGACTCTGGGGCCAACGTCCTGACTTTC,CASSFNRVDSGANVLTF
TRBJ2-3,TRBV12-3/TRBV12-4,many,TRBD1,15,TGTGCCAGCAGTAGGACAGGGAGAAGCACAGATACGCAGTATTTT,CASSRTGRSTDTQYF
TRBJ2-4,TRBV14,-,-,15,TGTGCCAGCAGCCAAGGGTTGGTAGCCAAAAACATTCAGTACTTC,CASSQGLVAKNIQYF
TRBJ1-2,TRBV15,-,TRBD1,15,TGTGCCACCAGCGGGAGACAGGGTCCCTCCTATGGCTACACCTTC,CATSGRQGPSYGYTF
TRBJ2-3,TRBV12-3/TRBV12-4,few,-,15,TGTGCCAGCAGTTTTGGTGGGGGCTCCGCAGATACGCAGTATTTT,CASSFGGGSADTQYF
TRBJ2-3,TRBV20-1,-,-,13,TGCAGTGCTAGAATTCCCGGCACAGATACGCAGTATTTT,CSARIPGTDTQYF
TRBJ2-3,TRBV5-1,few,-,15,TGCGCCAGCAGCTTGCGGGGGACCGACACAGATACGCAGTATTTT,CASSLRGTDTDTQYF
TRBJ2-7,TRBV20-1,-,TRBD1,13,TGCAGTGCCCCCGGGACAGGGGTCCTCGAGCAGTACTTC,CSAPGTGVLEQYF
TRBJ2-3,TRBV7-6,-,TRBD2,16,TGTGCCAGCAGCTCCGAGCGGGGACTACCCACAGATACGCAGTATTTT,CASSSERGLPTDTQYF
TRBJ2-1,TRBV2,few,TRBD1,15,TGTGCCAGCAACCGGGACAGGGCTTGGGACAATGAGCAGTTCTTC,CASNRDRAWDNEQFF
TRBJ2-7,TRBV12-3/TRBV12-4,-,TRBD2,14,TGTGCCAGCAGTTTAGGAGGGACTACACACGAGCAGTACTTC,CASSLGGTTHEQYF
TRBJ2-3,TRBV6-6,-,TRBD2,16,TGTGCCAGCAGTGCTGGCAGCGGGAGTCAGGCAGATACGCAGTATTTT,CASSAGSGSQADTQYF
TRBJ2-2,TRBV20-1,many,-,15,TGCAGTGCTAGGGACCCTTTTCGGAGCACCGGGGAGCTGTTTTTT,CSARDPFRSTGELFF
TRBJ1-1,TRBV30,-,TRBD1,13,TGTGCCTGGGCTGGGACAGCGGACACTGAAGCTTTCTTT,CAWAGTADTEAFF
TRBJ2-1,TRBV4-3,-,-,17,TGCGCCAGCAGCGAACTCCCCAGGAGGGCCATAGGCAATGAGCAGTTCTTC,CASSELPRRAIGNEQFF
TRBJ1-1,TRBV20-1,few,-,11,TGCAGTGCTCTTGAGGACGCTGAAGCTTTCTTT,CSALEDAEAFF
TRBJ1-1,TRBV14,few,-,14,TGTGCCAGCAGCCAAGAGGTCGGAAACACTGAAGCTTTCTTT,CASSQEVGNTEAFF
TRBJ1-4,TRBV12-3/TRBV12-4,few,TRBD1,16,TGTGCCAGCAGTTTTGGGATGACAGGGGGAAGGGAAAAACTGTTTTTT,CASSFGMTGGREKLFF
TRBJ2-7,TRBV25-1,-,TRBD1,15,TGTGCCAGCAGTGAACCGGGGACAGGGGGCTACGAGCAGTACTTC,CASSEPGTGGYEQYF
TRBJ1-6,TRBV3-1,few,TRBD1,16,TGTGCCAGCAGCCAAGAGGGACAGGTCTATAATTCACCCCTCCACTTT,CASSQEGQVYNSPLHF
TRBJ2-1,TRBV7-2,few,TRBD2,14,TGTGCCAGCAGTTATCGGGGGGGCGAAAATGAGCAGTTCTTC,CASSYRGGENEQFF
TRBJ1-4,TRBV5-6,few,-,16,TGTGCCAGCAGCCCGCTGTTAAGGACGGCGAATGAAAAACTGTTTTTT,CASSPLLRTANEKLFF
TRBJ2-7,TRBV7-9,-,-,14,TGTGCCAGCAGTCCGGACAGATTTTTCAGCGAGCAGTACTTC,CASSPDRFFSEQYF
TRBJ2-3,TRBV20-1,-,-,13,TGCAGTGCTAGAAAAGGGGATGAAGATACGCAGTATTTT,CSARKGDEDTQYF
TRBJ1-1,TRBV12-3/TRBV12-4,many,-,16,TGTGCCAGCAGTTCCCCGGGGGGCGAGGTGAACACTGAAGCTTTCTTT,CASSSPGGEVNTEAFF
TRBJ2-6,TRBV6-1,many,-,14,TGTGCCAGCACATGGATCTCTGGGGCCAACGTCCTGACTTTC,CASTWISGANVLTF